This TCR beta chain was captured in a study of technical replicates of blood from a few donors. TCRdb's copy holds only in-frame clones and misses some; the assay was immunoSEQ multiplex PCR. The sample shows almost 70,000 clones, approximately 88% of them seen only once. This clone occurred a few times. Trimming cost V 6 bases and J 2 bases; bases outside gene matches: 12. The germline CDR1 and CDR2 sequences are PRHDT and FYEKMQ (reference sequence). The CDR3 covers 17 residues. This chain joins TRBV13 and TRBJ1-3; TRBD1 aligns across 8 bases. Sequenced input: PBMCs. The TCR comes from a human donor in good health. Some clones in this sample may be carry-over from other donors' samples. The CDR3, as DNA: TGTGCCAGCAGTTCCTCAGGGGGCTTAAGAACTGGAAACACCATATATTTT. Translated: CASSSSGGLRTGNTIYF.